Below are 9 T cell receptor beta chains sequenced from a single sample in a study of CD8+ T cells in alopecia areata. Sequencing templates came from extracted RNA that was reverse transcribed into cDNA. Sequenced by immunoSEQ multiplex PCR; TCRdb stores in-frame clones only, minus some. The table shows roughly 220,000 clones, with more than 60% occurring only once. Treatment noted: oral pan-JAK inhibitor, 5-10 mg twice daily. The source was CD4+ T cells sorted from blood, collected around week 44, from a patient treated with tofacitinib. Every receptor here comes from a human donor with alopecia areata.

This clone was seen just once. The V call is TRBV30, the J call TRBJ1-4; 8 positions agree with TRBD1. Losses at the gene ends were 1 base for V and 6 bases for J; bases not matched to a gene: 4. The CDR3 is 14 amino acids. Germline CDR1 and CDR2: GTSNPN and SVGIG (reference sequence). The CDR3 DNA sequence: TGTGCCTGGAGTGATGGACAGGGCTATGAAAAACTGTTTTTT. Amino acids: CAWSDGQGYEKLFF.

V and J are TRBV6-5 and TRBJ2-3; 10 bases are a match to TRBD2. The CDR3 consists of 16 residues. CDR1 and CDR2 (germline): MNHEY, SVGAGI. Trimming cost V 2 bases and J 1 base; bases outside gene matches: 3. The CDR3 DNA reads TGTGCCAGCAGTTACCGCGGGACTAGCGGCACAGATACGCAGTATTTT. This sequence encodes CASSYRGTSGTDTQYF.

This clone appeared a single time. This chain connects TRBV29-1 to TRBJ2-3; possibly TRBD2 for D (6 bases). Germline V lookup: CDR1 SQVTM, CDR2 ANQGSEA. V was pared by 2 bases and J by 2 bases, with 8 bases between. This CDR3 is built from 13 residues. The CDR3, as DNA: TGCAGCGTTGAATGGACTACCACAGATACGCAGTATTTT. Translated, it gives CSVEWTTTDTQYF.

The chain uses TRBV29-1 and TRBJ1-2; D uncertain. The CDR3 sequence is 15 residues long. V was trimmed by 2 bases and J by 4 bases, leaving 17 bases between them. CDR1 SQVTM and CDR2 ANQGSEA come from the germline V gene. The CDR3 is CSVETPPQLSYGYTF. The CDR3 bases are TGCAGCGTTGAAACACCACCACAGTTAAGCTATGGCTACACCTTC.

The chain links TRBV27 to TRBJ2-3, with D perhaps matching TRBD1 (5 bases). Germline V gives CDR1 MNHEY, CDR2 SMNVEV (reference sequence). V dropped 3 bases and J dropped 0 bases, with 7 bases sitting between them. This CDR3 region has 14 residues. CDR3 amino acids: CASSFTGSTDTQYF. CDR3 nucleotide sequence: TGTGCCAGCAGTTTCACAGGCAGCACAGATACGCAGTATTTT.

The rearrangement uses TRBV4-2 and TRBJ1-2; 8 bases align to TRBD1. This CDR3 is 16 amino acids long. Trimming at V came to 4 bases and at J to 0 bases, leaving 7 bases not matched to a gene. Germline V gene lookup returns CDR1 LGHNA and CDR2 YNFKEQ. The chain's CDR3 is CASSPLGQGANYGYTF. CDR3 DNA sequence: TGTGCCAGCAGCCCTTTAGGACAGGGAGCTAACTATGGCTACACCTTC.

The chain combines TRBV5-1 with TRBJ2-3, with D hard to call. Trimming removed 2 bases from V and 0 bases from J, with 10 bases in between. This CDR3 has 15 residues. Germline loops: CDR1 SGHRS, CDR2 YFSETQ. The CDR3: CASSLTPHSTDTQYF. CDR3 nucleotide sequence: TGCGCCAGCAGCTTAACCCCACATAGCACAGATACGCAGTATTTT. Variable domain in full (rest from reference TRBV5-1 and TRBJ2-3): KAGVTQTPRYLIKTRGQQVTLSCSPISGHRSVSWYQQTPGQGLQFLFEYFSETQRNKGNFPGRFSGRQFSNSRSEMNVSTLELGDSALYLCASSLTPHSTDTQYFGPGTRLTVL.

The gene calls are TRBV12-5 and TRBJ2-5; no reliable D call. This CDR3 spans 12 amino acids. The germline V gene has CDR1 LGHNT and CDR2 FRNRAP. V lost 6 bases and J 1 base, leaving 6 bases between the germline ends. The CDR3 is CASGALQETQYF. The CDR3, as DNA: TGTGCTAGTGGAGCCCTCCAAGAGACCCAGTACTTC.

This clone came up a few times. The chain links TRBV5-1 to TRBJ2-3, with TRBD1 matching 10 bases. Trimming at V came to 6 bases and at J to 2 bases, leaving 6 bases not matched to a gene. Per germline, CDR1 SGHRS and CDR2 YFSETQ. The CDR3 loop spans 15 amino acids. The CDR3 region has the DNA TGCGCCAGCACACCGGGACAGGGGAACACAGATACGCAGTATTTT. Translation: CASTPGQGNTDTQYF. Using reference TRBV5-1 and TRBJ2-3 for the parts outside the CDR3, the full variable domain is KAGVTQTPRYLIKTRGQQVTLSCSPISGHRSVSWYQQTPGQGLQFLFEYFSETQRNKGNFPGRFSGRQFSNSRSEMNVSTLELGDSALYLCASTPGQGNTDTQYFGPGTRLTVL.